A single sample is the source of the 27 T cell receptor beta chains below, sequenced in a study of T-cell reconstitution after alpha-beta-depleted transplantation in children. Preparing the TCRbeta library involved the use of unique molecular identifiers. TCRdb recomputed calls from the PCR reads with MiXCR, one row per CDR3 protein. The data show hundreds of thousands of distinct CDR3 sequences, 20% to 25% seen once. The starting material was PBMCs, mostly from graft donor cells, obtained 360 days after TCRalphabeta/CD19-depleted stem cell transplant. These receptors were collected from a boy in the first two years of life who had a stem cell transplant for acute myeloid leukemia, so the T cells may come from the graft donor.

This clonotype was observed many times. This chain uses TRBV12-3 or TRBV12-4 with TRBJ2-2, with a possible D match to TRBD1 (5 bases). The ends were cut back, 5 bases at V and 5 bases at J, with 12 bases in the middle. The CDR3 runs 14 residues. The DNA of the CDR3 is TGTGCCAGCAGTGTCACAGGAGATACCGGGGAGCTGTTTTTT. It specifies CASSVTGDTGELFF.

This clonotype has a count of ten or more. The chain combines TRBV28 with TRBJ1-5; D remains ambiguous. This CDR3 is built from 14 residues. The germline gives CDR1 MDHEN, CDR2 SYDVKM. Trimming took 1 base from V and 0 from J, leaving 4 bases between them. The CDR3 sequence: CASSLYLSNQPQHF. DNA of the CDR3: TGTGCCAGCAGTTTATACCTTAGCAATCAGCCCCAGCATTTT.

This clonotype occurred many times. The CDR3 bases are TGTGCCAGTAGGACAGGGATGAACACTGAAGCTTTCTTT. This gives the protein CASRTGMNTEAFF. The rearrangement links TRBV12-3 or TRBV12-4 to TRBJ1-1, with 8 positions matching TRBD1. Trimming removed 9 bases from V and 0 bases from J; junction bases left unmatched: 3. The CDR3 has 13 residues.

The chain recombines TRBV19 with TRBJ1-2; D remains ambiguous. The CDR3 length is 14 residues. With 0 bases removed from V and 2 bases from J, the gap between germline ends came to 7 bases. The germline V gene encodes CDR1 LNHDA and CDR2 SQIVND (reference sequence). Here the CDR3 DNA reads TGTGCCAGTAGTATAGAGTACGGCAACTATGGCTACACCTTC. Translated, it gives CASSIEYGNYGYTF.

In this sample, this clonotype turned up once. V is TRBV4-2 and J is TRBJ2-2; D might be TRBD1 or TRBD2, each matching 5 bases. There are 15 residues in the CDR3. V was clipped by 8 bases and J by 5 bases, with 18 bases between them. Looked up from germline, CDR1 is LGHNA and CDR2 is YNFKEQ. The CDR3 DNA is TGTGCCAGCGGCCCTGGGACCCTCGGGACCGGGGAGCTGTTTTTT. Residues: CASGPGTLGTGELFF.

This clonotype has at least ten counts. The rearrangement uses TRBV7-2 and TRBJ2-3; TRBD2 might be the D (6 bases). The CDR3 has 15 amino acids. Trimming left V 1 base short and J 5 bases short, with 13 bases between. The germline V gene has CDR1 SGHTA and CDR2 FQGNSA. Here the CDR3 reads CASSLGLALGDTQYF. The CDR3 DNA reads TGTGCCAGCAGCTTAGGGCTAGCGTTGGGAGATACGCAGTATTTT.

This clonotype was seen a few times. This sequence joins TRBV5-6 and TRBJ2-3, with 13 bases matching TRBD2. The junction had 3 bases not matched to a gene; V was cut back by 0 bases and J by 2 bases. The CDR3 totals 17 residues. Germline CDR1 SGHDT, CDR2 YYEEEE. DNA of the CDR3: TGTGCCAGCAGCTTGGGTGGGACTAGCGGGGCCACAGATACGCAGTATTTT. It specifies CASSLGGTSGATDTQYF.

The table lists this clonotype with many counts. V is TRBV12-3 or TRBV12-4 and J is TRBJ2-3, with D perhaps TRBD1 (5 bases). The ends were cut back, 1 base at V and 2 bases at J, with 13 bases in the middle. CDR3 length equals 16 residues. DNA of the CDR3: TGTGCCAGCAGTTTAGGACAGCAAAGTCTCACAGATACGCAGTATTTT. This encodes CASSLGQQSLTDTQYF.

The chain uses TRBV12-3 or TRBV12-4 and TRBJ1-5, with 8 nucleotides matching TRBD1. This CDR3 has 15 residues. V shed 3 bases and J 2 bases; nucleotides not matched to a gene: 3. DNA of the CDR3: TGTGCCAGCAGTTTTTCGGGACAGGGCAATCAGCCCCAGCATTTT. Residues: CASSFSGQGNQPQHF.

This clonotype turned up a few times. The J gene is TRBJ1-2, the V gene TRBV29-1; D unresolved. Germline CDR1 SQVTM, CDR2 ANQGSEA. The CDR3 has 12 amino acids. The V end was cut by 3 bases, the J end by 7 bases, with 12 bases between. CDR3 DNA: TGCAGCGTTGACGAACTAACCGTTGGCTACACCTTC. It codes for CSVDELTVGYTF.

The chain joins TRBV15 to TRBJ2-5; TRBD2 aligns across 13 bases. CDR3 length equals 17 residues. The trim removed 1 base at V and 2 bases at J, leaving 4 bases unmatched. CDR1 and CDR2 from the germline V gene are LNHNV and YYDKDF (reference sequence). CDR3 sequence: CATSRVGTSGEQETQYF. CDR3 bases: TGTGCCACCAGCAGAGTTGGGACTAGCGGGGAGCAAGAGACCCAGTACTTC.

The chain is built from TRBV20-1 and TRBJ2-1; possible D gene TRBD2, 6 bases. The CDR3 has 14 amino acids. Germline assignment: CDR1 DFQATT and CDR2 SNEGSKA (reference sequence). Trimming removed 5 bases at V and 0 bases at J, with 11 bases between. The chain's CDR3 is CSASSGPSYNEQFF. CDR3 DNA sequence: TGCAGTGCTTCAAGCGGGCCCTCCTACAATGAGCAGTTCTTC.

The V gene is TRBV23-1, the J gene TRBJ2-7, with D perhaps TRBD2 (6 bases). TRBV23-1 is noted as an ORF with a role that remains uncertain. This CDR3 comprises 16 residues. Trimming cost V 0 bases and J 4 bases, with 16 bases left between them. The CDR3 sequence: CASSQSVRGASYEQYV. CDR3 nucleotides: TGCGCCAGCAGTCAATCTGTGCGGGGTGCCTCTTACGAGCAGTACGTC.

In this sample, this clonotype turned up many times. V and J are TRBV12-3 or TRBV12-4 and TRBJ2-7; D may be TRBD2 (7 bases). V was cut by 6 bases and J by 2 bases, with 17 bases left in between. The CDR3 has 15 residues. This chain's CDR3 is CASSPWGGRAYEQYF. The CDR3 DNA follows: TGTGCCAGCAGCCCTTGGGGGGGGCGCGCCTACGAGCAGTACTTC.

V and J are TRBV12-3 or TRBV12-4 and TRBJ2-7, with a weak D call TRBD2 (5 bases). The CDR3 loop spans 13 amino acids. Trimming took off 6 bases at V and 6 bases at J, with 15 bases between the two ends. CDR3: CASSTPGRGEQYF. CDR3 DNA: TGTGCCAGCAGCACCCCCGGCCGGGGCGAGCAGTACTTC.

This chain connects TRBV4-1 to TRBJ2-1, with D tentatively TRBD1 (5 bases). Germline V CDR1 and CDR2: MGHRA, YSYEKL. The CDR3 loop spans 13 amino acids. Trimming took 4 bases from V and 7 from J, leaving 11 bases between them. The CDR3 bases are TGCGCCAGCAGCCCTTCAGGGCGGAATGAGCAGTTCTTC. Translating it yields CASSPSGRNEQFF.

J is TRBJ2-7 and V is TRBV5-6, with D perhaps TRBD1 or TRBD2 (5 bases each). This CDR3 has 15 residues. CDR1 and CDR2 (germline): SGHDT, YYEEEE. V lost 4 bases, J lost 0 bases, and 14 bases lay in between. The CDR3: CASSGVAGSSYEQYF. The CDR3 DNA reads as TGTGCCAGCAGCGGGGTGGCAGGGAGCTCCTACGAGCAGTACTTC. The variable domain in full, with the rest retrieved from reference TRBV5-6 and TRBJ2-7, is DAGVTQSPTHLIKTRGQQVTLRCSPKSGHDTVSWYQQALGQGPQFIFQYYEEEERQRGNFPDRFSGHQFPNYSSELNVNALLLGDSALYLCASSGVAGSSYEQYFGPGTRLTVT.

This clonotype was seen only a few times. The rearrangement joins TRBV20-1 to TRBJ2-7; 11 nucleotides match TRBD2. The CDR3 loop spans 17 amino acids. In germline, CDR1 is DFQATT, CDR2 SNEGSKA (reference sequence). V lost 5 bases to trimming and J lost 0 bases; unmatched junction nucleotides: 12. The CDR3 here is CSASGLAGPEFSYEQYF. The CDR3 DNA reads TGCAGTGCTTCTGGACTAGCGGGTCCCGAATTCTCCTACGAGCAGTACTTC.

The chain is built from TRBV6-5 and TRBJ2-7, with 14 nucleotides matching TRBD2. Trimming at V came to 0 bases and at J to 7 bases, leaving 2 bases not matched to a gene. CDR3 length: 15 residues. Per the germline V gene, CDR1 is MNHEY and CDR2 is SVGAGI. CDR3 loop: CASSYSGLAGVEQYV. The CDR3 nucleotides are TGTGCCAGCAGTTACTCGGGACTAGCGGGGGTAGAGCAGTACGTC.

This CDR3 reads CASSPTAGGHPEQFF. The CDR3 nucleotides are TGCGCCAGCAGCCCTACGGCGGGGGGCCACCCTGAGCAGTTCTTC. V and J are TRBV5-1 and TRBJ2-1; 8 positions match TRBD2. The CDR3 sequence is 15 residues long. Looked up from germline, CDR1 is SGHRS and CDR2 is YFSETQ. Trimming took 4 bases from V and 9 from J; bases not matched to a gene: 12.

This clonotype showed up just a few times. The rearrangement uses TRBV7-2 and TRBJ1-2, with TRBD1 identical over 9 bases. The trim removed 2 bases at V and 2 bases at J, leaving 6 bases unmatched. This CDR3 has 16 amino acids. Germline V gene data show CDR1 as SGHTA and CDR2 as FQGNSA. The CDR3 coding sequence is TGTGCCAGCAGCTTACGCCGACAGGGGGAAAACTATGGCTACACCTTC. It encodes CASSLRRQGENYGYTF.

In this sample, this clonotype turned up many times. The rearrangement joins TRBV21-1 to TRBJ1-4. TRBV21-1 is a pseudogene locus. The CDR3 runs to 14 residues. CDR3 residues: CASSRRQGSKKLFF. The CDR3 DNA is TGTGCCAGCAGCCGGCGGCAGGGTAGTAAGAAACTGTTTTTT.

This clonotype was picked up many times. The rearrangement links TRBV29-1 to TRBJ2-7, with 8 bases lining up with TRBD1. With 1 base clipped from V and 2 bases from J, the junction kept 13 bases outside the gene matches. The CDR3 has 17 amino acids. Germline CDR1 reads SQVTM; CDR2 reads ANQGSEA. The CDR3 loop reads CSVEVKDRVKGTYEQYV. CDR3 bases: TGCAGCGTTGAAGTAAAGGACAGGGTAAAAGGGACCTACGAGCAGTACGTC.

This clonotype was counted a single time. The chain couples TRBV20-1 to TRBJ2-5; TRBD2 aligns across 9 bases. The trim removed 6 bases at V and 2 bases at J, leaving 13 bases unmatched. This CDR3 region has 16 residues. In germline, CDR1 is DFQATT, CDR2 SNEGSKA (reference sequence). Here the CDR3 reads CSASGSGGLWQETQYF. The CDR3, as DNA: TGCAGTGCGAGCGGTAGCGGGGGTCTGTGGCAAGAGACCCAGTACTTC.

The V gene is TRBV12-3 or TRBV12-4, the J gene TRBJ1-1; D remains ambiguous. Trimming stripped 3 bases from V and 1 base from J, with 12 bases between. This CDR3 spans 15 amino acids. CDR3 nucleotides: TGTGCCAGCAGTTTCGCGGCGAACGAGAACACTGAAGCTTTCTTT. Translated: CASSFAANENTEAFF.

A few counts support this clonotype. The gene calls are TRBV11-2 and TRBJ2-1, with a possible D match to TRBD1 (7 bases). The CDR3 extends over 15 amino acids. Germline lookup yields CDR1 SGHAT and CDR2 FQNNGV. V lost 5 bases, J lost 3 bases, and 14 bases lay in between. This CDR3 is CASSPRGDFYNEQFF. In DNA form, the CDR3 reads TGTGCCAGCAGCCCCAGGGGGGACTTCTACAATGAGCAGTTCTTC.

This clonotype has just a few counts. The chain employs TRBV6-5 and TRBJ1-1; D is possibly TRBD1 (6 bases). Trimming shortened V by 4 bases and J by 4 bases, and 13 bases separated the two germline ends. The CDR3 contains 14 residues. Germline assignment: CDR1 MNHEY and CDR2 SVGAGI. For the CDR3, the DNA is TGTGCCAGCAGTTTTACCAGGGGACGCACTGAAGCTTTCTTT. Protein: CASSFTRGRTEAFF.